The 30 T cell receptor beta chains reported below all come from one sample, sequenced in a study of shared clonotypes between healthy human individuals. Profiling relied on immunoSEQ multiplex PCR, and the TCRdb table lists in-frame clones only, not all of them. The sample shows about 340,000 clones, more than 60% of them seen only once. Source material: memory CD4+ T cells sorted from blood. Sample subset: CD45RA-negative fraction. These receptors were obtained from a young man in good health.

A word on this clone: Other DNA variants within this sample encode the same CDR3. J is TRBJ2-3 and V is TRBV5-6, with 8 nucleotides matching TRBD2. The CDR3 totals 15 residues. Germline V gives CDR1 SGHDT, CDR2 YYEEEE. V was pared by 2 bases and J by 4 bases, with 6 bases of the junction left unmatched. This CDR3 reads CASSFGLAGADTQYF. Written as DNA, the CDR3 is TGTGCCAGCAGCTTCGGGCTAGCGGGCGCAGATACGCAGTATTTT.

The V gene is TRBV7-3, the J gene TRBJ1-5; unclear D gene. Trimming left V 1 base short and J 6 bases short, with 7 bases between. The CDR3 is made up of 13 amino acids. CDR1 and CDR2 (germline): SGHTA, FQGTGA. The CDR3 is CASSLIAGQPQHF. CDR3 coding DNA: TGTGCCAGCAGCTTAATCGCGGGTCAGCCCCAGCATTTT.

The CDR3 DNA reads as TGCGCCAGCAGCTTGGAGAGTACTTACTACGAGCAGTACTTC. Its protein is CASSLESTYYEQYF. This chain joins TRBV5-1 and TRBJ2-7; D gene ambiguous. Germline assignment: CDR1 SGHRS and CDR2 YFSETQ. The CDR3 extends over 14 amino acids. Trimming removed 0 bases at V and 3 bases at J, with 10 bases between.

This chain connects TRBV7-6 to TRBJ2-6; D gene unclear. The CDR3 has 15 amino acids. Deletions cut 1 base from V and 4 bases from J, with 8 bases between. Germline CDR1 is SGHVS and CDR2 is FNYEAQ. The CDR3, as DNA: TGTGCCAGCAGCTTAGGGGTCATCGGGGCCAACGTCCTGACTTTC. Residues: CASSLGVIGANVLTF.

J is TRBJ2-7 and V is TRBV6-6, with D unclear. CDR3 size: 12 residues. V lost 6 bases and J 2 bases, leaving 8 bases between the germline ends. CDR1 MNHNY and CDR2 SVGAGI come from the germline V gene (reference sequence). CDR3 sequence: CASSTTAYEQYF. The CDR3 DNA is TGTGCCAGCAGCACGACGGCCTACGAGCAGTACTTC.

V gene TRBV20-1 combines with J gene TRBJ1-1, with D perhaps TRBD1 (5 bases). This CDR3 contains 11 residues. V lost 5 bases, J lost 6 bases, and 10 bases lay in between. The germline gives CDR1 DFQATT, CDR2 SNEGSKA (reference sequence). CDR3 sequence reads: CSAVGTAEAFF. CDR3 sequence (DNA): TGCAGTGCTGTAGGGACGGCTGAAGCTTTCTTT.

This clone was found once. The CDR3, as DNA: TGCGCCAGCAGCCAAGATCCCGATTACGAGCAGTACTTC. Protein product: CASSQDPDYEQYF. V is TRBV4-3 and J is TRBJ2-7, with unresolved D. This CDR3 comprises 13 residues. Trimming removed 0 bases at V and 4 bases at J, with 7 bases between. The V gene's germline CDR1 is LGHNA and CDR2 YSLEER.

The CDR3 is CASSLGSGSGQPQHF. The CDR3 DNA sequence: TGTGCCAGCAGCTTGGGCAGCGGTTCAGGTCAGCCCCAGCATTTT. The chain recombines TRBV7-2 with TRBJ1-5; D remains ambiguous. V gave up 3 bases and J gave up 6 bases, with 15 bases separating them. CDR3 length: 15 amino acids. Germline V CDR1 and CDR2: SGHTA, FQGNSA.

The rearrangement uses TRBV6-6 and TRBJ2-5; a weak D match, TRBD1 (5 bases). The CDR3 has 13 amino acids. Germline V gene data show CDR1 as MNHNY and CDR2 as SVGAGI (reference sequence). V lost 0 bases and J 4 bases, leaving 6 bases between the germline ends. The CDR3 DNA reads TGTGCCAGCAGTTACTCAAGGGGAGAGACCCAGTACTTC. Its protein product is CASSYSRGETQYF.

This clone was counted many times. The chain couples TRBV29-1 to TRBJ1-2, with TRBD1 identical over 12 bases. V shed 3 bases, J shed 8 bases, and the junction held 13 bases outside the gene matches. In germline, CDR1 is SQVTM, CDR2 ANQGSEA. CDR3 length equals 16 residues. CDR3: CSVDSPEGDRGHGYTF. Here the CDR3 DNA reads TGCAGCGTTGATTCTCCCGAGGGGGACAGGGGGCACGGCTACACCTTC.

The V and J genes are TRBV5-4 and TRBJ1-2; D perhaps matches TRBD1 (5 bases). There are 13 residues in the CDR3. V was shortened by 1 base and J by 6 bases, with 10 bases between the two germline ends. The germline V gene encodes CDR1 SGHNT and CDR2 YYREEE (reference sequence). DNA of the CDR3: TGTGCCAGCAGCTTGCGGGGGTCGGATGGCTACACCTTC. It translates to CASSLRGSDGYTF.

For this clone: The sample contains more than one DNA sequence encoding this CDR3. The V call is TRBV18, the J call TRBJ2-7; the match to TRBD2 covers 9 bases. CDR3 length: 14 residues. With V trimmed by 2 bases and J by 2 bases, 1 base remained unmatched. Germline CDR1 and CDR2: KGHSH and LQKENI. CDR3 nucleotide sequence: TGTGCCAGCTCACCAGCGGGAGGGCCCTACGAGCAGTACTTC. Protein: CASSPAGGPYEQYF. The complete variable domain, with remaining parts taken from reference TRBV18 and TRBJ2-7, reads NAGVMQNPRHLVRRRGQEARLRCSPMKGHSHVYWYRQLPEEGLKFMVYLQKENIIDESGMPKERFSAEFPKEGPSILRIQQVVRGDSAAYFCASSPAGGPYEQYFGPGTRLTVT.

CDR3 sequence: CASSFIRQDGDNEQFF. In nucleotides, the CDR3 is TGCGCCAGCAGTTTTATACGACAGGATGGGGACAATGAGCAGTTCTTC. This chain links TRBV5-1 with TRBJ2-1, with D tentatively TRBD1 (6 bases). The CDR3 has 16 amino acids. With 5 bases removed from V and 5 bases from J, the gap between germline ends came to 20 bases. CDR1 SGHRS and CDR2 YFSETQ come from the germline V gene.

The chain is built from TRBV2 and TRBJ2-7, with 7 bases matching TRBD1. The length of the CDR3 is 15 residues. Germline CDR1 SNHLY, CDR2 FYNNEI. V lost 6 bases to trimming and J lost 5 bases; unmatched junction nucleotides: 13. The CDR3, as DNA: TGTGCCAGCAGACCTAGACAGGGTATGAGGGACGAGCAGTACTTC. It codes for CASRPRQGMRDEQYF.

The rearrangement links TRBV5-1 to TRBJ2-7; tentatively, D is TRBD1 (5 bases). CDR3 size: 18 residues. Between the trimmed V and J ends, which lost 4 bases and 1 base, there was a span of 24 bases. CDR1 and CDR2 (germline): SGHRS, YFSETQ. CDR3 DNA: TGCGCCAGCAGCCCCTTTGGGGCTACTACGCGGCAGTCCTACGAGCAGTACTTC. This gives the protein CASSPFGATTRQSYEQYF.

The chain combines TRBV7-3 with TRBJ2-5; the D is unclear. CDR3 size: 13 residues. The germline V and J ends were trimmed by 5 bases and 4 bases, with 11 bases remaining between them. CDR1 is SGHTA and CDR2 is FQGTGA in the germline V gene. The CDR3 nucleotides read TGTGCCAGCAGCCTCATAGCCTCAGAGACCCAGTACTTC. This encodes CASSLIASETQYF.

The chain carries TRBV6-5 and TRBJ1-1; no clear D. Trimming removed 4 bases from V and 0 bases from J, with 9 bases in between. This CDR3 spans 14 amino acids. CDR1 and CDR2 from the germline V gene are MNHEY and SVGAGI. This CDR3 is CASSSFHLNTEAFF. In DNA form, the CDR3 reads TGTGCCAGCAGTTCCTTCCACCTGAACACTGAAGCTTTCTTT.

The genes are TRBV11-2 and TRBJ1-2; D gene uncertain. The length of the CDR3 is 15 residues. Germline CDR1 SGHAT, CDR2 FQNNGV. Trimming shortened V by 5 bases and J by 7 bases, and 20 bases separated the two germline ends. In nucleotides, the CDR3 is TGTGCCAGCAGCCCCATTTTGATAGGGCTTGGTGGCTACACCTTC. Amino acid sequence: CASSPILIGLGGYTF.

Comment on this clone: One base away lies a much larger clone, so this may be a sequencing read error. This CDR3 is also generated by other DNA sequences in the sample. This chain links TRBV27 with TRBJ2-2; D gene unclear. The germline gives CDR1 MNHEY, CDR2 SMNVEV (reference sequence). The CDR3 has 13 amino acids. Between the trimmed V and J ends, which lost 1 base and 6 bases, there was a span of 6 bases. The CDR3: CASSLWGSGELFF. In nucleotides, the CDR3 is TGTGCCAGCAGTTTATGGGGTTCCGGGGAGCTGTTTTTT.

J is TRBJ2-7 and V is TRBV5-4; D is unresolved. V was trimmed by 0 bases and J by 3 bases, leaving 10 bases between them. The CDR3 is 14 amino acids. Per the germline V gene, CDR1 is SGHNT and CDR2 is YYREEE (reference sequence). In DNA, the CDR3 is TGTGCCAGCAGCTTGGCCGCGAACTTCTACGAGCAGTACTTC. Translated: CASSLAANFYEQYF. The full variable domain, completed using reference TRBV5-4 and TRBJ2-7, is ETGVTQSPTHLIKTRGQQVTLRCSSQSGHNTVSWYQQALGQGPQFIFQYYREEENGRGNFPPRFSGLQFPNYSSELNVNALELDDSALYLCASSLAANFYEQYFGPGTRLTVT.

In its sample, this clone was seen a few times. V gene TRBV4-2 combines with J gene TRBJ2-7; 8 nucleotides match TRBD1. The CDR3 totals 15 residues. With 2 bases clipped from V and 4 bases from J, the junction kept 7 bases outside the gene matches. The germline V gene has CDR1 LGHNA and CDR2 YNFKEQ. The CDR3 nucleotides read TGTGCCAGCAGCCAAAACCCAGGGGGCTCGTACGAGCAGTACTTC. It translates to CASSQNPGGSYEQYF.

The chain combines TRBV27 with TRBJ2-3; a weak D match, TRBD2 (5 bases). The germline V and J ends were trimmed by 3 bases and 7 bases, with 11 bases remaining between them. Germline values: CDR1 MNHEY, CDR2 SMNVEV (reference sequence). This CDR3 is 13 amino acids long. This chain's CDR3 is CASSFLREHTQYF. CDR3 bases: TGTGCCAGCAGTTTTTTGAGGGAGCATACGCAGTATTTT.

This clone was counted a single time. The chain has TRBV7-9 and TRBJ2-5; D unclear. CDR1 is SEHNR, CDR2 FQNEAQ, per germline (reference sequence). The CDR3 has 16 amino acids. Deletions cut 4 bases from V and 0 bases from J, with 15 bases between. The CDR3 sequence: CASSSRVVMYQETQYF. In nucleotides, the CDR3 is TGTGCCAGCAGCTCCCGAGTAGTTATGTACCAAGAGACCCAGTACTTC.

The V and J genes are TRBV5-1 and TRBJ1-1, with TRBD1 matching over 8 bases. The CDR3 totals 13 residues. J lost 4 bases, V lost 2 bases, and 1 base had no gene match. CDR1 and CDR2 (germline): SGHRS, YFSETQ. CDR3: CASSLQGVTEAFF. CDR3 in DNA: TGCGCCAGCAGCTTACAGGGGGTCACTGAAGCTTTCTTT.

V is TRBV19 and J is TRBJ1-3; D is perhaps TRBD1 (5 bases). V gave up 1 base and J gave up 0 bases, with 13 bases separating them. This CDR3 comprises 17 residues. The germline V gene encodes CDR1 LNHDA and CDR2 SQIVND (reference sequence). CDR3 coding DNA: TGTGCCAGTAGTATAGGAAGACAGACAGTCTCTGGAAACACCATATATTTT. This gives the protein CASSIGRQTVSGNTIYF.

The chain combines TRBV14 with TRBJ2-5; TRBD2 agrees at 9 bases. V gave up 2 bases and J gave up 5 bases; unmatched junction bases: 15. This CDR3 spans 18 amino acids. The germline gives CDR1 SGHDN, CDR2 FVKESK. The CDR3 sequence: CASSQFSGTSRAGETQYF. The CDR3 DNA sequence: TGTGCCAGCAGCCAATTCAGCGGGACTAGCCGGGCCGGGGAGACCCAGTACTTC.

Note on this clone: One junction end does not reproduce the germline sequence, and a read error may be involved. The rearrangement uses TRBV2 and TRBJ1-4; D call uncertain. Looked up from germline, CDR1 is SNHLY and CDR2 is FYNNEI. The CDR3 totals 12 residues. The CDR3 coding sequence is TGTGCCAGCAGCGAAGCGGCTGAAAAACTGTTTTTT. Protein: CASSEAAEKLFF.

The chain combines TRBV28 with TRBJ2-7; 10 bases fit TRBD2. The CDR3 contains 18 residues. With V trimmed by 3 bases and J by 2 bases, 13 bases remained unmatched. Per the germline V gene, CDR1 is MDHEN and CDR2 is SYDVKM. This CDR3 reads CASSFSLAGELPTYEQYF. The CDR3 DNA reads TGTGCCAGCAGTTTCTCGCTAGCGGGAGAGCTACCTACCTACGAGCAGTACTTC.

This clone appeared a few times. An end of the junction differs from the germline gene, which may be a read error. The genes are TRBV20-1 and TRBJ1-5, with D unclear. Germline assignment: CDR1 DFQATT and CDR2 SNEGSKA (reference sequence). The CDR3 has 11 amino acids. The DNA of the CDR3 is TGCAGTGCTAGCTATTTAGGACGCGAGCGTTTT. It is translated as CSASYLGRERF.

This chain uses TRBV7-8 with TRBJ2-1; D is perhaps TRBD2 (5 bases). Germline V CDR1 and CDR2: SGHVS, FQNEAQ. This CDR3 comprises 11 residues. The V gene lost 6 bases and the J gene lost 10 bases, with 10 bases spanning the gap. CDR3 sequence: CASSSAWEQFF. CDR3 in DNA: TGTGCCAGCAGTAGCGCTTGGGAGCAGTTCTTC.